The 25 T cell receptor beta chains below all came from one sample that was sequenced in a study of beta chain features in type 1 diabetes. Study-level results: A moderate, significant TCRB CDR3 shortening appeared in type 1 diabetes across four CD4+ subsets.

These receptors have no known antigen. All of the isolated RNA was reverse transcribed, so expressed TCRB transcripts were sequenced. Data came from immunoSEQ multiplex PCR; TCRdb stores just in-frame clones and leaves some out. The sample has a few hundred thousand clones, about 23% seen once. Sequencing was performed on naive CD4+ T cells from blood. The receptors shown here come from a woman aged 25-40 years with type 1 diabetes.

CDR3 nucleotide sequence: TGTGCCAGCAGCTCGGACCCGGGGGGAAATGGCTACACCTTC. Residues: CASSSDPGGNGYTF. The genes are TRBV7-3 and TRBJ1-2; tentative D call: TRBD1 (5 bases). The ends were cut back, 4 bases at V and 6 bases at J, with 15 bases in the middle. The CDR3 spans 14 residues. Germline V gives CDR1 SGHTA, CDR2 FQGTGA.

V gene TRBV18 combines with J gene TRBJ1-1, with D possibly matching TRBD1 (6 bases). The CDR3 runs 14 residues. V lost 3 bases and J lost 0, with 8 bases in between. Germline V lookup: CDR1 KGHSH, CDR2 LQKENI. The CDR3: CASSPGTMNTEAFF. The CDR3 nucleotides read TGTGCCAGCTCACCTGGGACAATGAACACTGAAGCTTTCTTT.

The table lists this clone with a few counts. The chain uses TRBV19 and TRBJ2-7; maybe TRBD1 (5 bases). CDR1 and CDR2 (germline): LNHDA, SQIVND (reference sequence). V lost 1 base and J lost 4, with 14 bases in between. CDR3 length: 15 amino acids. The CDR3 DNA sequence: TGTGCCAGTAGTATAGGTACGACAGTGGGTTACGAGCAGTACTTC. This gives the protein CASSIGTTVGYEQYF.

The gene calls are TRBV10-3 and TRBJ2-7; no firm D call. The CDR3 loop spans 13 amino acids. Germline-derived CDR1 and CDR2 are ENHRY and SYGVKD. V shed 0 bases and J shed 2 bases, with 5 bases lying between them. The CDR3 loop reads CAISESAPYEQYF. The CDR3 nucleotides are TGTGCCATCAGTGAGTCCGCGCCCTACGAGCAGTACTTC.

This clone turned up a few times. The V call is TRBV2, the J call TRBJ2-7; 7 nucleotides align to TRBD2. Germline V CDR1 and CDR2: SNHLY, FYNNEI. The CDR3 loop spans 12 amino acids. The J segment lost 3 bases and the V segment lost 6 bases, leaving 2 bases of the junction unmatched. The CDR3 DNA reads TGTGCCAGCAGGGGGGACTACTACGAGCAGTACTTC. Translating gives CASRGDYYEQYF.

The gene calls are TRBV9 and TRBJ2-3; 9 bases are a match to TRBD2. From germline, CDR1 is SGDLS and CDR2 YYNGEE. This CDR3 is 15 amino acids long. J lost 2 bases, V lost 3 bases, and 4 bases had no gene match. The DNA of the CDR3 is TGTGCCAGCAGCGCGGGACTAGCTTTCACAGATACGCAGTATTTT. Translation gives CASSAGLAFTDTQYF.

This clone was seen a handful of times. V and J are TRBV2 and TRBJ2-1, with 7 nucleotides matching TRBD1. Germline V gene sequence: CDR1 SNHLY, CDR2 FYNNEI. V lost 5 bases to trimming and J lost 9 bases; unmatched junction nucleotides: 7. The CDR3 runs to 13 residues. The CDR3 reads CASSTDRVGEQFF. The CDR3 DNA follows: TGTGCCAGCAGTACAGACAGGGTAGGTGAGCAGTTCTTC.

The V and J genes are TRBV9 and TRBJ2-1; 7 bases map to TRBD2. CDR3 length: 16 residues. J lost 4 bases, V lost 2 bases, and 9 bases had no gene match. The V gene's germline CDR1 is SGDLS and CDR2 YYNGEE. The CDR3 nucleotides read TGTGCCAGCAGCGTGTCCCGGGGGGACCCATACAATGAGCAGTTCTTC. This encodes CASSVSRGDPYNEQFF.

The rearrangement joins TRBV27 to TRBJ2-6, with D perhaps matching TRBD2 (6 bases). The CDR3 runs to 18 residues. Trimming cost V 5 bases and J 1 base, with 18 bases left between them. Germline CDR1 and CDR2: MNHEY and SMNVEV (reference sequence). Here the CDR3 DNA reads TGTGCCAGCAGTCCCGTGGAGGGGTTGAATTCTGGGGCCAACGTCCTGACTTTC. It yields the protein CASSPVEGLNSGANVLTF.

This clone turned up a few times. The rearrangement joins TRBV15 to TRBJ1-3; no definite D call. Per the germline V gene, CDR1 is LNHNV and CDR2 is YYDKDF (reference sequence). CDR3 size: 13 residues. The ends were cut back, 4 bases at V and 4 bases at J, with 8 bases in the middle. CDR3 bases: TGTGCCACCAGCAACGGCAGGGGAAACACCATATATTTT. Its translation is CATSNGRGNTIYF.

The genes are TRBV29-1 and TRBJ1-1, with D uncertain. CDR3 size: 13 residues. V was trimmed by 7 bases and J by 2 bases, leaving 14 bases between them. Per the germline V gene, CDR1 is SQVTM and CDR2 is ANQGSEA. The CDR3 bases are TGCAGCGGGAGACGGCTCGGAAACACTGAAGCTTTCTTT. Translating gives CSGRRLGNTEAFF.

V usage is TRBV28 and J usage is TRBJ2-1; possibly TRBD2 for D (6 bases). The germline V and J ends were trimmed by 8 bases and 0 bases, with 11 bases remaining between them. The CDR3 spans 14 residues. Per germline, CDR1 MDHEN and CDR2 SYDVKM. CDR3 sequence reads: CASCRDFSYNEQFF. CDR3 in DNA: TGTGCCAGCTGCCGGGACTTCTCCTACAATGAGCAGTTCTTC.

This clone was observed a few times. V gene TRBV21-1 combines with J gene TRBJ2-7; the table names TRBD1, a call not compared with the DNA. TRBV21-1 is tagged as a pseudogene. The CDR3 has 17 residues. CDR3 residues: CASSKAREGEPSYEQYF. Here the CDR3 DNA reads TGTGCCAGCAGCAAAGCGCGCGAGGGGGAACCCTCCTACGAGCAGTACTTC.

This CDR3 is CASSVGGRNGNEQFF. The CDR3 DNA follows: TGTGCCAGCAGCGTAGGAGGGAGAAACGGCAATGAGCAGTTCTTC. The chain has TRBV9 and TRBJ2-1; possibly TRBD2 for D (5 bases). Trimming removed 0 bases from V and 6 bases from J, with 13 bases in between. CDR3 length: 15 amino acids. CDR1 is SGDLS and CDR2 is YYNGEE in the germline V gene.

The gene calls are TRBV7-9 and TRBJ2-7; TRBD2 might be the D (6 bases). The CDR3 extends over 13 amino acids. Germline V gene data show CDR1 as SEHNR and CDR2 as FQNEAQ (reference sequence). In DNA, the CDR3 is TGTACGAGCACTAAAGCGGGCTCCTACGAGCAGTACTTC. The encoded protein is CTSTKAGSYEQYF.

The V gene is TRBV5-1, the J gene TRBJ2-1, with 9 positions matching TRBD1. There are 15 residues in the CDR3. Trimming removed 1 base from V and 4 bases from J; junction bases left unmatched: 3. Germline CDR1 and CDR2: SGHRS and YFSETQ. CDR3 region: CASSLSGTGYNEQFF. As DNA, the CDR3 is TGCGCCAGCAGCTTGTCCGGGACAGGGTACAATGAGCAGTTCTTC.

This clone has just one count. This chain joins TRBV21-1 and TRBJ2-7; the table's TRBD2 call for D was not verified on the DNA. TRBV21-1 is designated a pseudogene. This CDR3 spans 13 amino acids. The CDR3 DNA reads TGTGCCAGCAGCAAAGAGGGAGAGCCCGCCCAGTACTTC. As protein: CASSKEGEPAQYF.

V usage is TRBV4-1 and J usage is TRBJ2-1, with TRBD2 matching over 8 bases. CDR1 MGHRA and CDR2 YSYEKL come from the germline V gene. J gave up 2 bases and V 4 bases, and 10 bases lay outside the gene matches. The CDR3 totals 17 residues. The CDR3 is CASSRLPGLVAYNEQFF. CDR3 sequence (DNA): TGCGCCAGCAGCCGGCTCCCGGGACTAGTGGCCTACAATGAGCAGTTCTTC.

This clone has only a few counts. V and J are TRBV28 and TRBJ2-7; 7 bases are a match to TRBD1. The CDR3 runs 14 residues. Germline lookup yields CDR1 MDHEN and CDR2 SYDVKM. Germline trimming cut 6 bases from V and 2 bases from J; bases unmatched to any gene: 7. The CDR3 DNA follows: TGTGCCAGCAGCGAGCCGGGACAGACCTACGAGCAGTACTTC. Translating it yields CASSEPGQTYEQYF.

The rearrangement links TRBV27 to TRBJ2-7, with D possibly matching TRBD2 (7 bases). Germline V gene data show CDR1 as MNHEY and CDR2 as SMNVEV (reference sequence). The CDR3 spans 13 residues. V lost 6 bases and J 5 bases, leaving 14 bases between the germline ends. The CDR3 nucleotides read TGTGCCAGCAGGGGGACGGGGGGCCACGAGCAGTACTTC. Its translation: CASRGTGGHEQYF.

V usage is TRBV29-1 and J usage is TRBJ2-2; no clear D gene. Trimming stripped 0 bases from V and 5 bases from J, with 10 bases between. This CDR3 region has 14 residues. Germline lookup yields CDR1 SQVTM and CDR2 ANQGSEA. The CDR3 region has the DNA TGCAGCGTTGAAGATCCCCGAGGTACCGGGGAGCTGTTTTTT. Its protein is CSVEDPRGTGELFF.

This clone was counted only a few times. The CDR3 region has the DNA TGCGCCAGCAGCTTGGAGAACAGGGGACAGGGGAACGAGCAGTACTTC. This encodes CASSLENRGQGNEQYF. This chain connects TRBV5-1 to TRBJ2-7, with 10 bases matching TRBD1. Germline lookup yields CDR1 SGHRS and CDR2 YFSETQ. This CDR3 has 16 residues. J was trimmed by 5 bases and V by 0 bases; bases with no gene match: 8.

This clone was counted a few times. The chain employs TRBV9 and TRBJ2-5, with 11 nucleotides matching TRBD1. The length of the CDR3 is 15 residues. The germline gives CDR1 SGDLS, CDR2 YYNGEE. J lost 5 bases, V lost 3 bases, and 6 bases had no gene match. The CDR3 DNA is TGTGCCAGCAGCGCCGGGACAGGGGGACAGGAGACCCAGTACTTC. Translating gives CASSAGTGGQETQYF.

This clone was seen a handful of times. This sequence joins TRBV30 and TRBJ1-2; TRBD1 agrees at 12 bases. V dropped 1 base and J dropped 9; count of bases not matched to a gene: 6. Looked up from germline, CDR1 is GTSNPN and CDR2 is SVGIG (reference sequence). This CDR3 region has 14 residues. For the CDR3, the DNA is TGTGCCTGGAGTGCAGGGACAGGGGGCTCGAGCTACACCTTC. It is translated as CAWSAGTGGSSYTF. Drawing the rest from reference TRBV30 and TRBJ1-2, the complete variable domain is SQTIHQWPATLVQPVGSPLSLECTVEGTSNPNLYWYRQAAGRGLQLLFYSVGIGQISSEVPQNLSASRPQDRQFILSSKKLLLSDSGFYLCAWSAGTGGSSYTFGSGTRLTVV.

CDR3 bases: TGCAGTGCTGAGCGGGAGGGCGAGCAGTACTTC. Its translation: CSAEREGEQYF. The chain couples TRBV20-1 to TRBJ2-7, with 10 bases matching TRBD2. Germline assignment: CDR1 DFQATT and CDR2 SNEGSKA (reference sequence). The CDR3 runs to 11 residues. Losses at the gene ends were 5 bases for V and 6 bases for J; bases not matched to a gene: 1.